The 25 T cell receptor beta chains presented below share a single source sample, sequenced in a study of cytomegalovirus exposure and HLA in healthy donors. It was with 60 Vbeta and 13 Jbeta primers that the PCR ran. Profiled with immunoSEQ multiplex PCR; TCRdb holds only in-frame clones, not every one. The data show approximately 100,000 clones, around three quarters seen once. Sequencing was performed on PBMCs. Receptors were obtained from a woman under 30 in good health and CMV-seropositive.

The chain carries TRBV4-3 and TRBJ2-5, with 13 bases fitting TRBD2. The CDR3 spans 17 residues. CDR1 and CDR2 (germline): LGHNA, YSLEER. CDR3 DNA: TGCGCTAAAACCCAGGGCGGACTAGCGGGAGAGGGAGAGACCCAGTACTTC. Protein sequence: CAKTQGGLAGEGETQYF.

This clone was recorded once. The V gene is TRBV11-2, the J gene TRBJ2-2; possibly TRBD2 for D (5 bases). V shed 2 bases and J shed 7 bases, with 11 bases lying between them. Germline CDR1 and CDR2: SGHAT and FQNNGV. This CDR3 is built from 14 residues. The CDR3 spells CASSLIVGDGELFF. The CDR3 region has the DNA TGTGCCAGCAGCTTAATTGTCGGGGACGGGGAGCTGTTTTTT.

CDR3 bases: TGCGCCAGCAGGCAGGTCGGAGGGGAACTCGGTGGCTACACCTTC. This encodes CASRQVGGELGGYTF. This rearrangement joins TRBV5-1 to TRBJ1-2, with D maybe TRBD1 (5 bases). V gave up 5 bases and J gave up 7 bases, with 21 bases separating them. This CDR3 has 15 residues. Germline CDR1 is SGHRS and CDR2 is YFSETQ.

The chain employs TRBV6-6 and TRBJ2-7; D uncertain. Between the trimmed V and J ends, which lost 3 bases and 1 base, there was a span of 4 bases. CDR3 size: 12 residues. In germline, CDR1 is MNHNY, CDR2 SVGAGI (reference sequence). CDR3 amino acids: CASSYISYEQYF. The DNA for the CDR3 is TGTGCCAGCAGTTATATTTCCTACGAGCAGTACTTC.

The genes are TRBV7-9 and TRBJ2-7, with D tentatively TRBD1 (6 bases). CDR1 SEHNR and CDR2 FQNEAQ come from the germline V gene (reference sequence). The CDR3 has 15 amino acids. V was trimmed by 5 bases and J by 4 bases, leaving 18 bases between them. The CDR3 sequence is CASSQGTSGLYEQYF. The DNA for the CDR3 is TGTGCCAGCAGCCAGGGGACAAGTGGGCTTTACGAGCAGTACTTC.

The V and J genes are TRBV2 and TRBJ1-4, with 7 bases fitting TRBD1. V shed 6 bases and J 0 bases; nucleotides not matched to a gene: 7. This CDR3 has 16 residues. Germline V gene lookup returns CDR1 SNHLY and CDR2 FYNNEI. The CDR3 is CASRKRQGATNEKLFF. In DNA form, the CDR3 reads TGTGCCAGCAGGAAGAGACAGGGAGCAACTAATGAAAAACTGTTTTTT.

Here the CDR3 DNA reads TGTGCCAGCAGCCGCGACAGGGATCAAGAGACCCAGTACTTC. It yields the protein CASSRDRDQETQYF. The chain links TRBV7-9 to TRBJ2-5; TRBD1 aligns across 7 bases. V trimming: 5 bases; J trimming: 2 bases; junction bases outside the gene matches: 5. The CDR3 totals 14 residues. Germline CDR1 reads SEHNR; CDR2 reads FQNEAQ (reference sequence).

The chain uses TRBV6-5 and TRBJ2-7, with 11 bases lining up with TRBD2. Germline trimming cut 7 bases from V and 6 bases from J; bases unmatched to any gene: 8. The CDR3 has 14 amino acids. Germline V lookup: CDR1 MNHEY, CDR2 SVGAGI. The CDR3 coding sequence is TGTGCCAGCACCAAACTAGCGGGAGAGGTCGAGCAGTACTTC. Protein product: CASTKLAGEVEQYF.

V and J are TRBV7-3 and TRBJ2-7; 9 bases are a match to TRBD2. This CDR3 has 15 residues. V shed 3 bases and J 1 base; nucleotides not matched to a gene: 4. Germline V gene data show CDR1 as SGHTA and CDR2 as FQGTGA. CDR3 loop: CASSFSGSGSYEQYF. The CDR3 bases are TGTGCCAGCAGCTTTAGCGGGAGTGGTTCCTACGAGCAGTACTTC.

The J gene is TRBJ1-2, the V gene TRBV5-1, with 9 bases fitting TRBD1. V trimming: 5 bases; J trimming: 1 base; junction bases outside the gene matches: 12. The CDR3 runs 17 residues. In germline, CDR1 is SGHRS, CDR2 YFSETQ. The CDR3 coding sequence is TGCGCCAGCAGTCCGACAGGGGGAGGGACGGTTAACTATGGCTACACCTTC. Translating gives CASSPTGGGTVNYGYTF.

This clone was detected once. The chain recombines TRBV5-1 with TRBJ2-5, with 8 bases lining up with TRBD2. CDR1 is SGHRS and CDR2 is YFSETQ in the germline V gene. Germline trimming cut 0 bases from V and 5 bases from J; bases unmatched to any gene: 9. This CDR3 has 16 residues. The CDR3 DNA reads TGCGCCAGCAGCTTGGCCGGAGCGGGAGATAGGGAGACCCAGTACTTC. Amino acids: CASSLAGAGDRETQYF.

The chain links TRBV7-2 to TRBJ2-1; TRBD2 agrees at 15 bases. CDR3 length: 18 residues. Germline CDR1 and CDR2: SGHTA and FQGNSA. The V gene end was trimmed by 1 base and the J gene end by 3 bases; junction bases not matched to a gene: 4. This chain's CDR3 is CASSLEGTSGRFYNEQFF. The CDR3 bases are TGTGCCAGCAGCTTAGAGGGGACTAGCGGGAGGTTCTACAATGAGCAGTTCTTC. The whole variable domain, filled in from reference TRBV7-2 and TRBJ2-1, reads GAGVSQSPSNKVTEKGKDVELRCDPISGHTALYWYRQSLGQGLEFLIYFQGNSAPDKSGLPSDRFSAERTGGSVSTLTIQRTQQEDSAVYLCASSLEGTSGRFYNEQFFGPGTRLTVL.

The chain joins TRBV9 to TRBJ1-3; no reliable D call. Germline loops: CDR1 SGDLS, CDR2 YYNGEE. V lost 6 bases, J lost 7 bases, and 8 bases lay in between. The CDR3 extends over 11 amino acids. For the CDR3, the DNA is TGTGCCAGCACCCCCCGGAACACCATATATTTT. This codes for CASTPRNTIYF.

This chain uses TRBV18 with TRBJ1-3, with 12 bases aligning to TRBD1. There are 19 residues in the CDR3. Germline V gives CDR1 KGHSH, CDR2 LQKENI. The V segment lost 1 base and the J segment 1 base; nucleotides outside the gene matches: 8. CDR3 DNA: TGTGCCAGCTCACCACTTGGGACAGGGGGCGCCCAGTCTGGAAACACCATATATTTT. Its translation: CASSPLGTGGAQSGNTIYF.

The rearrangement links TRBV7-9 to TRBJ2-3, with D possibly being TRBD1 (6 bases). The CDR3 is 14 residues long. Germline V CDR1 and CDR2: SEHNR, FQNEAQ (reference sequence). V was cut by 1 base and J by 4 bases, with 9 bases left in between. The CDR3 DNA reads TGTGCCAGCAGCTTAGACACAGGGCCAGATACGCAGTATTTT. As protein: CASSLDTGPDTQYF.

The chain carries TRBV7-2 and TRBJ2-5, with a tentative D call TRBD1 (6 bases). CDR1 and CDR2 (germline): SGHTA, FQGNSA. The germline V and J ends were trimmed by 1 base and 1 base, with 16 bases remaining between them. CDR3 size: 17 residues. The CDR3 is CASSLELQGRGQETQYF. The CDR3 nucleotides are TGTGCCAGCAGCTTAGAATTGCAGGGGCGAGGCCAAGAGACCCAGTACTTC.

The CDR3 sequence is CASSLQGFGYTF. CDR3 DNA: TGTGCCAGCAGCTTACAGGGGTTTGGCTACACCTTC. The rearrangement uses TRBV7-2 and TRBJ1-2; possibly TRBD1 for D (6 bases). The V gene's germline CDR1 is SGHTA and CDR2 FQGNSA. With 2 bases removed from V and 7 bases from J, the gap between germline ends came to 8 bases. The CDR3 is 12 residues long.

The chain combines TRBV7-8 with TRBJ1-3, with TRBD1 matching 9 bases. Losses at the gene ends were 5 bases for V and 0 bases for J; bases not matched to a gene: 5. The CDR3 loop spans 16 amino acids. CDR1 is SGHVS and CDR2 is FQNEAQ in the germline V gene. DNA for the CDR3: TGTGCCAGCAGCAGAGGACAGGGGAGCTCTGGAAACACCATATATTTT. It codes for CASSRGQGSSGNTIYF.

The rearrangement uses TRBV12-5 and TRBJ2-3, with TRBD1 identical over 8 bases. Losses at the gene ends were 6 bases for V and 0 bases for J; bases not matched to a gene: 5. From germline, CDR1 is LGHNT and CDR2 FRNRAP. The CDR3 has 15 residues. CDR3: CASGVDRASTDTQYF. The DNA for the CDR3 is TGTGCTAGTGGCGTGGACAGGGCTAGCACAGATACGCAGTATTTT. The variable domain in full, completed from reference TRBV12-5 and TRBJ2-3, reads DARVTQTPRHKVTEMGQEVTMRCQPILGHNTVFWYRQTMMQGLELLAYFRNRAPLDDSGMPKDRFSAEMPDATLATLKIQPSEPRDSAVYFCASGVDRASTDTQYFGPGTRLTVL.

This clone appeared a single time. The chain combines TRBV5-6 with TRBJ2-1; 7 bases map to TRBD1. Germline CDR1 reads SGHDT; CDR2 reads YYEEEE. CDR3 length: 18 amino acids. V dropped 2 bases and J dropped 5; count of bases not matched to a gene: 16. The CDR3 is CASSFLFGTDTLNNEQFF. Written as DNA, the CDR3 is TGTGCCAGCAGCTTCTTATTCGGGACAGACACGCTAAACAATGAGCAGTTCTTC.

The V call is TRBV11-2, the J call TRBJ2-1; 8 bases are shared with TRBD2. This CDR3 is built from 17 residues. In germline, CDR1 is SGHAT, CDR2 FQNNGV. The V and J ends lost 3 bases and 3 bases, in that order; junction bases with no gene match: 10. Written as DNA, the CDR3 is TGTGCCAGCAGCTTCACAATCAGCGGGGGAAGCTACAATGAGCAGTTCTTC. Translation: CASSFTISGGSYNEQFF. The full variable domain, its missing parts supplied by reference TRBV11-2 and TRBJ2-1, is EAGVAQSPRYKIIEKRQSVAFWCNPISGHATLYWYQQILGQGPKLLIQFQNNGVVDDSQLPKDRFSAERLKGVDSTLKIQPAKLEDSAVYLCASSFTISGGSYNEQFFGPGTRLTVL.

The CDR3 loop is CASTEQIWEENNEQFF. The CDR3 DNA reads TGCGCCAGCACTGAACAGATTTGGGAGGAGAACAATGAGCAGTTCTTC. The chain has TRBV10-2 and TRBJ2-1; tentatively, D is TRBD2 (6 bases). CDR3 length equals 16 residues. V shed 7 bases and J shed 5 bases, with 21 bases lying between them. CDR1 and CDR2 from the germline V gene are WSHSY and SAAADI.

The chain carries TRBV6-6 and TRBJ2-5; D is undetermined. The CDR3 runs 14 residues. The germline V gene encodes CDR1 MNHNY and CDR2 SVGAGI (reference sequence). Trimming cost V 2 bases and J 5 bases, with 12 bases left between them. Written as DNA, the CDR3 is TGTGCCAGCAGTTACGTGGTAGCCGGCGAGACCCAGTACTTC. Protein product: CASSYVVAGETQYF.

J is TRBJ2-3 and V is TRBV9; 7 bases match TRBD2. Per the germline V gene, CDR1 is SGDLS and CDR2 is YYNGEE. The V and J ends lost 0 bases and 6 bases, in that order; junction bases with no gene match: 7. The length of the CDR3 is 15 residues. CDR3 DNA sequence: TGTGCCAGCAGCGTAGTGCAAGCGGGGACGGATACGCAGTATTTT. Translation gives CASSVVQAGTDTQYF.

This clone was counted a few times. The chain joins TRBV11-2 to TRBJ2-5, with 9 bases aligning to TRBD2. Germline loops: CDR1 SGHAT, CDR2 FQNNGV. V shed 2 bases, J shed 5 bases, and the junction held 9 bases outside the gene matches. CDR3 length: 16 amino acids. This CDR3 is CASSLLAGRGEETQYF. The DNA for the CDR3 is TGTGCCAGCAGCTTACTAGCGGGAAGGGGTGAGGAGACCCAGTACTTC.